This T cell receptor beta chain was captured by sequencing in a study of CD4 T cells in relation to SARS-CoV-2 and coronaviruses. Whole-study findings and limits: Crossreactivity was assessed only for spike protein, not other viral proteins.

The CDR3 has 12 residues. Germline V gene data show CDR1 as SGHTA and CDR2 as FQGNSA. V dropped 6 bases and J dropped 6 bases, with 11 bases sitting between them. A few counts support this clone. Its specificity is not known. Some clones are missing from TCRdb's copy, which holds only in-frame ones; the method was immunoSEQ multiplex PCR. The sample yields 26,000 or so clones, 75% to 80% seen once. The unexposed donors gave CD4+ T cells in about 2011-2018, prior to COVID-19. The cells were cultured for about ten days before CD4+ T cells were isolated. Unexposed-donor CD4+ T cells were probed with SARS-CoV-2 S/N and four cold-coronavirus spikes, cells permitting.

The rearrangement joins TRBV7-2 to TRBJ1-1; a weak D match, TRBD1 (6 bases). Material for sequencing was CD4+ T cells from PBMCs, cultured in vitro. This receptor was obtained from a human donor in good health. CDR3 bases: TGTGCCAGCAGACCGGGGGGCCCTGAAGCTTTCTTT. It encodes CASRPGGPEAFF. The whole variable domain, remainder taken from reference TRBV7-2 and TRBJ1-1, is GAGVSQSPSNKVTEKGKDVELRCDPISGHTALYWYRQSLGQGLEFLIYFQGNSAPDKSGLPSDRFSAERTGGSVSTLTIQRTQQEDSAVYLCASRPGGPEAFFGQGTRLTVV.